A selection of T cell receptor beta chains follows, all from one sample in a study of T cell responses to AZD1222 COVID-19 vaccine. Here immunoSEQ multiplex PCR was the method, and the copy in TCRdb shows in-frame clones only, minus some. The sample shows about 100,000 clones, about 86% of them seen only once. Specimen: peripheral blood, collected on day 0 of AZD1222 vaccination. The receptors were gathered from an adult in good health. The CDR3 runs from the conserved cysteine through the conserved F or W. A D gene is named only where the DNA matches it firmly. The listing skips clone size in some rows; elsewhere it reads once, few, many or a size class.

CDR3 DNA: TGTGCCAGCAGGACTCCCTTACAGGGAGAAGCTTTCTTT
CDR3 protein: CASRTPLQGEAFF
D gene: .
V gene: TRBV7-9
CDR3 length: 13
J gene: TRBJ1-1
clone size: .

CDR3 DNA: TGTGCCACCAGCGGGACAGAAAGCTACGAGCAGTACTTC
CDR3 protein: CATSGTESYEQYF
D gene: TRBD1
V gene: TRBV24-1
CDR3 length: 13
J gene: TRBJ2-7
clone size: once

CDR3 DNA: TGTGCCAGTAGTCCCGACAGGCGGACCAAAAACATTCAGTACTTC
CDR3 protein: CASSPDRRTKNIQYF
D gene: .
V gene: TRBV19
CDR3 length: 15
J gene: TRBJ2-4
clone size: once

CDR3 DNA: TGTGCCAGCAGATTACCAGGAACGCAGTATTTT
CDR3 protein: CASRLPGTQYF
D gene: .
V gene: TRBV6-5
CDR3 length: 11
J gene: TRBJ2-3
clone size: .

CDR3 DNA: TGTGCCAGCAGCTCGGACAGGGGGTATAACGATGAGCAGTTCTTC
CDR3 protein: CASSSDRGYNDEQFF
D gene: TRBD1
V gene: TRBV7-9
CDR3 length: 15
J gene: TRBJ2-1
clone size: .

CDR3 DNA: TGTGCCAGCAGCGTAGATCAGGACAGTCGAGGCTACACCTTC
CDR3 protein: CASSVDQDSRGYTF
D gene: .
V gene: TRBV9
CDR3 length: 14
J gene: TRBJ1-2
clone size: .

CDR3 DNA: TGTGCCAGCAGTGGACTGGGACAGGCAAGGACTGAGCAGTTCTTC
CDR3 protein: CASSGLGQARTEQFF
D gene: TRBD1
V gene: TRBV6-2/TRBV6-3
CDR3 length: 15
J gene: TRBJ2-1
clone size: .

CDR3 DNA: TGTGCCATCAGTGCAGGTTCCACTGAAGCTTTCTTT
CDR3 protein: CAISAGSTEAFF
D gene: .
V gene: TRBV10-3
CDR3 length: 12
J gene: TRBJ1-1
clone size: .

CDR3 DNA: TGCGCCAGCAGCTTGGAAACTAGCGGGAGATATACGCAGTATTTT
CDR3 protein: CASSLETSGRYTQYF
D gene: TRBD2
V gene: TRBV5-1
CDR3 length: 15
J gene: TRBJ2-3
clone size: .

CDR3 DNA: TGTGCCAGTAGTATATATGCCACAGATACGCAGTATTTT
CDR3 protein: CASSIYATDTQYF
D gene: .
V gene: TRBV19
CDR3 length: 13
J gene: TRBJ2-3
clone size: .

CDR3 DNA: TGTGCCAGCATACTCGGAAACATTCAGTACTTC
CDR3 protein: CASILGNIQYF
D gene: .
V gene: TRBV6-5
CDR3 length: 11
J gene: TRBJ2-4
clone size: .

CDR3 DNA: TGTGCCAGCAGTTTAGCTGCGGGAAGGCGGGGAGAGACCCAGTACTTC
CDR3 protein: CASSLAAGRRGETQYF
D gene: .
V gene: TRBV27
CDR3 length: 16
J gene: TRBJ2-5
clone size: once

CDR3 DNA: TGCAGCGTTACGGATAGGGCTAACTATGGCTACACCTTC
CDR3 protein: CSVTDRANYGYTF
D gene: .
V gene: TRBV29-1
CDR3 length: 13
J gene: TRBJ1-2
clone size: .

CDR3 DNA: TGCGCCAGCAGCCGGGGACATAAAAACACTGAAGCTTTCTTT
CDR3 protein: CASSRGHKNTEAFF
D gene: .
V gene: TRBV4-3
CDR3 length: 14
J gene: TRBJ1-1
clone size: many

CDR3 DNA: TGCGTCAGCAGCTTGGAGGGGAATGAAAAACTGTTTTTT
CDR3 protein: CVSSLEGNEKLFF
D gene: .
V gene: TRBV5-1
CDR3 length: 13
J gene: TRBJ1-4
clone size: .

CDR3 DNA: TGTGCCAGCAGTTCTGGACAGGGGAACGGGGGCTACACCTTC
CDR3 protein: CASSSGQGNGGYTF
D gene: TRBD1
V gene: TRBV6-2/TRBV6-3
CDR3 length: 14
J gene: TRBJ1-2
clone size: .

CDR3 DNA: TGTGCCAGCAGCGTGAGGGACACCGTCTCCTACGAGCAGTACTTC
CDR3 protein: CASSVRDTVSYEQYF
D gene: .
V gene: TRBV9
CDR3 length: 15
J gene: TRBJ2-7
clone size: .

CDR3 DNA: TGTGCCAGCAGCTTCATGGAGGTAGCGGGACACAATGAGCAGTTCTTC
CDR3 protein: CASSFMEVAGHNEQFF
D gene: TRBD2
V gene: TRBV11-3
CDR3 length: 16
J gene: TRBJ2-1
clone size: .

CDR3 DNA: TGTGCCAGCAACACCCCAGGGGGGGGGACAGATACGCAGTATTTT
CDR3 protein: CASNTPGGGTDTQYF
D gene: .
V gene: TRBV6-6
CDR3 length: 15
J gene: TRBJ2-3
clone size: .

CDR3 DNA: TGCGCCAGCAGCCGGGTTTTCGCCCAAAATGAAAAACTGTTTTTT
CDR3 protein: CASSRVFAQNEKLFF
D gene: .
V gene: TRBV5-1
CDR3 length: 15
J gene: TRBJ1-4
clone size: .

CDR3 DNA: TGTGCCAGCAGCGTCGGACAGGGGGCGGGTTACGAGCAGTACTTC
CDR3 protein: CASSVGQGAGYEQYF
D gene: TRBD1
V gene: TRBV9
CDR3 length: 15
J gene: TRBJ2-7
clone size: .

CDR3 DNA: TGTGCCAGCAGCTTTGCGGGAGGAAACACAGATACGCAGTATTTT
CDR3 protein: CASSFAGGNTDTQYF
D gene: TRBD2
V gene: TRBV7-2
CDR3 length: 15
J gene: TRBJ2-3
clone size: .

CDR3 DNA: TGTGCCAGCAGCCCGAGCGGTCTGCAGTCTCAGCAGTACTTC
CDR3 protein: CASSPSGLQSQQYF
D gene: .
V gene: TRBV11-3
CDR3 length: 14
J gene: TRBJ2-7
clone size: once

CDR3 DNA: TGTGCCAGCACCGACTCCGGGAGGGATCAGCCCCAGCATTTT
CDR3 protein: CASTDSGRDQPQHF
D gene: .
V gene: TRBV9
CDR3 length: 14
J gene: TRBJ1-5
clone size: .

CDR3 DNA: TGTGCCTTCGGGGGGCGGGTCAAAAACATTCAGTACTTC
CDR3 protein: CAFGGRVKNIQYF
D gene: .
V gene: TRBV5-4
CDR3 length: 13
J gene: TRBJ2-4
clone size: .

CDR3 DNA: TGTGCCAGCTCACCGGCAGGGGCCGAGCAGTACTTC
CDR3 protein: CASSPAGAEQYF
D gene: .
V gene: TRBV18
CDR3 length: 12
J gene: TRBJ2-7
clone size: .

CDR3 DNA: TGCAGTGCTAGTATCTTGTATGAGCAGTTCTTC
CDR3 protein: CSASILYEQFF
D gene: .
V gene: TRBV20-1
CDR3 length: 11
J gene: TRBJ2-1
clone size: .

CDR3 DNA: TGTGCCAGTAGACCCCTAGAAAGGGGTAGCAATCAGCCCCAGCATTTT
CDR3 protein: CASRPLERGSNQPQHF
D gene: .
V gene: TRBV19
CDR3 length: 16
J gene: TRBJ1-5
clone size: .

CDR3 DNA: TGTGCCAGCAGTAGGGACAGCTATGGCTACACCTTC
CDR3 protein: CASSRDSYGYTF
D gene: TRBD1
V gene: TRBV6-5
CDR3 length: 12
J gene: TRBJ1-2
clone size: .

CDR3 DNA: TGCGCCAGCAGCCAAGATCGGAGGCTTGCTTTCTTT
CDR3 protein: CASSQDRRLAFF
D gene: .
V gene: TRBV4-3
CDR3 length: 12
J gene: TRBJ1-1
clone size: once

CDR3 DNA: TGTGCCAGCATCCAACAGGGTAGCTCTGGAAACACCATATATTTT
CDR3 protein: CASIQQGSSGNTIYF
D gene: .
V gene: TRBV6-5
CDR3 length: 15
J gene: TRBJ1-3
clone size: .

CDR3 DNA: TGTGCCAGCAGCGAATCCACAGGGGACGAGCAGTACTTC
CDR3 protein: CASSESTGDEQYF
D gene: TRBD1
V gene: TRBV9
CDR3 length: 13
J gene: TRBJ2-7
clone size: .

CDR3 DNA: TGTGCCAGCAGTTACCTTTGGACAGTAGATAATTCACCCCTCCACTTT
CDR3 protein: CASSYLWTVDNSPLHF
D gene: .
V gene: TRBV7-8
CDR3 length: 16
J gene: TRBJ1-6
clone size: .

CDR3 DNA: TGTGCCAGCAGCACACCGTTGGACGGCTCCTACGAGCAGTACTTC
CDR3 protein: CASSTPLDGSYEQYF
D gene: .
V gene: TRBV5-4
CDR3 length: 15
J gene: TRBJ2-7
clone size: .

CDR3 DNA: TGTGCCAGCAGCCGTCAGGGGGCAACTAACTATGGCTACACCTTC
CDR3 protein: CASSRQGATNYGYTF
D gene: TRBD1
V gene: TRBV7-2
CDR3 length: 15
J gene: TRBJ1-2
clone size: few

CDR3 DNA: TGTGCCAGCAGCTTAAGGGGACAGGGGGCTTCCTATGGCTACACCTTC
CDR3 protein: CASSLRGQGASYGYTF
D gene: TRBD1
V gene: TRBV7-2
CDR3 length: 16
J gene: TRBJ1-2
clone size: few

CDR3 DNA: TGTGCCAGCAGTGTCGGGCAGCACACTGAAGCTTTCTTT
CDR3 protein: CASSVGQHTEAFF
D gene: .
V gene: TRBV2
CDR3 length: 13
J gene: TRBJ1-1
clone size: .

CDR3 DNA: TGTGCCAGCAGTGTGGGGACGGGGCAGCATCAGCCCCAGCATTTT
CDR3 protein: CASSVGTGQHQPQHF
D gene: .
V gene: TRBV2
CDR3 length: 15
J gene: TRBJ1-5
clone size: .

CDR3 DNA: TGTGCCAGCAGCGTAGCAGTAAGCGGACGTTTTGACAATGAGCAGTTCTTC
CDR3 protein: CASSVAVSGRFDNEQFF
D gene: .
V gene: TRBV9
CDR3 length: 17
J gene: TRBJ2-1
clone size: .

CDR3 DNA: TGTGCCACCGGGACTTCCTATGGCTACACCTTC
CDR3 protein: CATGTSYGYTF
D gene: .
V gene: TRBV19
CDR3 length: 11
J gene: TRBJ1-2
clone size: .

CDR3 DNA: TGTGCCAGCAGCTTAGCTGTGAACACCGGGGAGCTGTTTTTT
CDR3 protein: CASSLAVNTGELFF
D gene: .
V gene: TRBV7-2
CDR3 length: 14
J gene: TRBJ2-2
clone size: once

CDR3 DNA: TGTGCCAGCAGCACCCAGCGGGAAGCCTACGAGCAGTACTTC
CDR3 protein: CASSTQREAYEQYF
D gene: TRBD2
V gene: TRBV4-2
CDR3 length: 14
J gene: TRBJ2-7
clone size: few

CDR3 DNA: TGTGCCTGGAGTGGTAGGGCACAGCCCCAGCATTTT
CDR3 protein: CAWSGRAQPQHF
D gene: .
V gene: TRBV30
CDR3 length: 12
J gene: TRBJ1-5
clone size: once

CDR3 DNA: TGTGCCAGCCTACCGATTGGGACCTTAGGGAGCAATCAGCCCCAGCATTTT
CDR3 protein: CASLPIGTLGSNQPQHF
D gene: .
V gene: TRBV19
CDR3 length: 17
J gene: TRBJ1-5
clone size: .

CDR3 DNA: TGCGCCAGCAGCTTGGGGGAGGGAGATACGCAGTATTTT
CDR3 protein: CASSLGEGDTQYF
D gene: TRBD2
V gene: TRBV5-1
CDR3 length: 13
J gene: TRBJ2-3
clone size: few

CDR3 DNA: TGTGCCAGCAGCTTAGCGTCCGGGACGACGGACAATGAGCAGTTCTTC
CDR3 protein: CASSLASGTTDNEQFF
D gene: .
V gene: TRBV7-2
CDR3 length: 16
J gene: TRBJ2-1
clone size: .

CDR3 DNA: TGTGCCAGCAGCCAAAGCGGATTCACAGATACGCAGTATTTT
CDR3 protein: CASSQSGFTDTQYF
D gene: .
V gene: TRBV4-2
CDR3 length: 14
J gene: TRBJ2-3
clone size: .

CDR3 DNA: TGCGCCAGCAGCACGTCTAGCGGCTACAATGAGCAGTTCTTC
CDR3 protein: CASSTSSGYNEQFF
D gene: TRBD2
V gene: TRBV5-1
CDR3 length: 14
J gene: TRBJ2-1
clone size: .

CDR3 DNA: TGTGCCAGCAGTTTAAATGGGGGTTTCACGGGAGCTTTCTTT
CDR3 protein: CASSLNGGFTGAFF
D gene: .
V gene: TRBV27
CDR3 length: 14
J gene: TRBJ1-1
clone size: .

CDR3 DNA: TGTGCCACCTACGTCGGGAATGAAGCTTTCTTT
CDR3 protein: CATYVGNEAFF
D gene: .
V gene: TRBV15
CDR3 length: 11
J gene: TRBJ1-1
clone size: .

CDR3 DNA: TGTGCCAGCAGTTTCTCCAGGAACACTGAAGCTTTCTTT
CDR3 protein: CASSFSRNTEAFF
D gene: .
V gene: TRBV12-3/TRBV12-4
CDR3 length: 13
J gene: TRBJ1-1
clone size: .

CDR3 DNA: TGTGCCACGCGACCTGACATCACAGATACGCAGTATTTT
CDR3 protein: CATRPDITDTQYF
D gene: .
V gene: TRBV2
CDR3 length: 13
J gene: TRBJ2-3
clone size: .

CDR3 DNA: TGTGCCATCAGTGAACGGCTAGCGGGGCTCGGAGATACGCAGTATTTT
CDR3 protein: CAISERLAGLGDTQYF
D gene: TRBD2
V gene: TRBV10-3
CDR3 length: 16
J gene: TRBJ2-3
clone size: .

CDR3 DNA: TGTGCCAGCAGCTTAGAGAGGGGGGGGCTCGGCGAGCAGTACTTC
CDR3 protein: CASSLERGGLGEQYF
D gene: .
V gene: TRBV11-2
CDR3 length: 15
J gene: TRBJ2-7
clone size: .

CDR3 DNA: TGTGCCAGCAGTGGGGACAGAGCTGGGGCCAACGTCCTGACTTTC
CDR3 protein: CASSGDRAGANVLTF
D gene: TRBD1
V gene: TRBV6-4
CDR3 length: 15
J gene: TRBJ2-6
clone size: .